This entry describes one T cell receptor (beta chain). Its antigen specificity is not known. There are no base qualities to consult, and no much larger clone falls within one base. Reading the label with the study, this specimen's treatment or condition is: oral pan-JAK inhibitor, 5-10 mg twice daily. Peripheral blood and lesional scalp punch biopsies were obtained from patients with alopecia areata. PBMCs were isolated by density centrifugation and stained for CD3, CD4 and CD8, and CD4+ and CD8+ T cells were sorted on a FACSAria. The sample belongs to a study of CD8+ T cells in alopecia areata (dated by TCRdb to the late 2010s). The study in broad terms: Treated patients were enrolled in an open-label pilot trial of oral tofacitinib at 5 to 10 mg twice daily for moderate-to-severe alopecia areata. The SALT score, which quantifies the percentage of affected scalp surface area, was used to measure disease severity in treated patients. Scalp clonality was compared among normal scalp (n=4), patchy alopecia areata scalp (n=8), and alopecia totalis/universalis scalp (n=8). RNA was obtained with the PAXgene miRNA kit for fixed scalp, the miRNeasy kit for PBMCs, and the RNeasy kit for mouse skin. High-throughput TCRbeta sequencing was used to examine T cell clonal expansion in alopecia areata in both the C3H/HeJ mouse model and human patients. Biopsies were taken from tofacitinib-treated patients at baseline and again at 4 and 24 weeks into treatment, and several of those patients also had a later scalp biopsy. Patients stayed on tofacitinib for 6 to 18 months and then had 6 months of follow-up off drug so that delayed response and recurrence could be assessed. Human TCRbeta sequencing covered scalp tissue and sorted CD4+ and CD8+ peripheral blood T cells from patchy and totalis/universalis alopecia areata patients and healthy controls. TCRbeta CDR3 regions were amplified by immunoSEQ multiplex PCR using 35 Vbeta forward and 13 Jbeta reverse primers.

The CDR3 measures 11 amino acids from cysteine to phenylalanine. Kept here is only the CDR3 DNA, which spans 33 bases and is read in frame from base 1. V gives up 4 bases and J gives up 5 bases, and the segment between their germline ends measures 5 bases. The library was obtained by the immunoSEQ multiplex PCR assay. RNA was extracted from all samples and reverse transcribed into cDNA, which served as template for TCR sequencing. SuperScript III was used for first-strand cDNA synthesis, primed with a 2:1 mix of oligo-dT and random hexamers. A synthetic immune receptor repertoire was used to measure amplification bias, and any remaining bias was corrected computationally. The authors' pipeline ran thus. Raw reads were preprocessed to remove errors, and CDR3 was defined by IMGT conventions from the conserved cysteine to phenylalanine. To get clonality, Shannon entropy was normalized by log2 of the number of productive unique TCRs and the result was subtracted from 1. Whether each scalp clone was CD4 or CD8 was inferred by checking scalp TCRbeta sequences against the CD4 and CD8 repertoires from sorted blood. Entries here come from immuneACCESS through TCRdb and include only in-frame sequences with V and J called. Some clones fail to appear in such tables; in the studies checked, an unresolved V gene covers under half of the shortfall, and the cause of the remainder is unknown. The V and J calls and the clone size are those of that table, but D and trimming were determined from the DNA. For this sample the table gives roughly 220,000 clones, of which more than 30% were detected only once. The biggest ten clones account for under 0.55% of the sample.

Findings and caveats that apply to the study as a whole: Unlike mouse skin, which is dominated by gammadelta T cells, normal human skin has resident alphabeta T cells that are also sequenced, and this complicates analysis of the scalp TCR repertoire. Many expanded lesional clones persisted in scalp and blood during tofacitinib treatment, which may partly explain relapse after stopping treatment. Compared with normal scalp, lesional scalp, particularly in alopecia totalis/universalis, had higher clonality and more expanded CD8+ clones, which suggests antigenic drive. Shared TCR sequences between patients were less evident than in mice, which may be partly attributable to HLA diversity in the patient population. The treated cohort was small, with a single nonresponder, so links between baseline CD8+ expansion and response need larger studies. With tofacitinib, both scalp clonality and the number of expanded CD8+ clones among the top 100 scalp clones went down significantly.

The receptor was isolated from a human donor with alopecia areata. The rearranged segments are TRBV23-1 and TRBJ2-5, with an unclear D gene assignment. TRBV23-1 is an open reading frame, and its role is uncertain. Specimen: CD4+ T cells sorted from blood, collected around week 30, from a patient treated with tofacitinib. The CDR3 region reads CASSPKETQYF. The bases are TGCGCCAGCAGTCCTAAGGAGACCCAGTACTTC.